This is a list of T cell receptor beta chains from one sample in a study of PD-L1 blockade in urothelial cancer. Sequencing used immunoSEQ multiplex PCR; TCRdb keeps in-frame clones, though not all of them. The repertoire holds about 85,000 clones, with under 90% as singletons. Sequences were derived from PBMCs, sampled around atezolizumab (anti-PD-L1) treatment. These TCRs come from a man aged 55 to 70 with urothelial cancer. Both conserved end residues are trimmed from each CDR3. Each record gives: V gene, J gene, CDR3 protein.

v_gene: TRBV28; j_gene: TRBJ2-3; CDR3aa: ASSLQLAGPTDTQY
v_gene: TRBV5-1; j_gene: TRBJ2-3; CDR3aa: ASSPGQGETDTQY
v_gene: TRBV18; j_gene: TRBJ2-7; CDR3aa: ASSLQGGAGGSGEQY
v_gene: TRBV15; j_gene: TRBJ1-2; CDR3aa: ATSRDPGDYGYT
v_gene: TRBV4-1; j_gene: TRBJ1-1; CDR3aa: ASSRTDNTEAF
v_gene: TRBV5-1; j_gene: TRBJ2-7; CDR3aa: ASSLGDSNYEQY
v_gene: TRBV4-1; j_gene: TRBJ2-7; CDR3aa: ASSQEGFRVDEQY
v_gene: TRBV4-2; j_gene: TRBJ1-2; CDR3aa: ASSQSGGYSGYGYT
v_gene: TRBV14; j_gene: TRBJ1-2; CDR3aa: ASSQGGTGTNTKYGYT
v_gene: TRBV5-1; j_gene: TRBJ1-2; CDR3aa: ASSLQTANYGYT
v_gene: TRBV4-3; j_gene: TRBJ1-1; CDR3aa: ASSQEAVRVSEAF
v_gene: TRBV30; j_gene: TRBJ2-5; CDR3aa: AWGVGVAETQY
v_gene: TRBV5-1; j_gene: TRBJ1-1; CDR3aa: ASSVQTDTEAF
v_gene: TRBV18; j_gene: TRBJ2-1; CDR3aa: ASSDSRLDNEQF
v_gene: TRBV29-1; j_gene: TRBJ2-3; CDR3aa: TVSGKRADTQY
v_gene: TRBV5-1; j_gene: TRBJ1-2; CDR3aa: ASSLFAGSYGYT
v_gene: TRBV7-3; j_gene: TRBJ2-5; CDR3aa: ASSSFGGQQETQY
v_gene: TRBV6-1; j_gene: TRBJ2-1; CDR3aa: ASSEPGGLEQF
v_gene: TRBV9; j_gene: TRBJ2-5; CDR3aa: ASSVGNSGQQGETQY
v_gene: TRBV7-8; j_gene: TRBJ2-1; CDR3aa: ASSYGGAYNEQF
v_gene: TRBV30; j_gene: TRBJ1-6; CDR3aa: AWSWQNSPLH
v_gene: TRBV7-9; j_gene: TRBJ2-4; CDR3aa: ASSLSGAKNIQY
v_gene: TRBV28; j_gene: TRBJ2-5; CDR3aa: ASSAGASWETQY
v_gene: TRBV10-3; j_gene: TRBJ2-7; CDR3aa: AISDMRERYEQY